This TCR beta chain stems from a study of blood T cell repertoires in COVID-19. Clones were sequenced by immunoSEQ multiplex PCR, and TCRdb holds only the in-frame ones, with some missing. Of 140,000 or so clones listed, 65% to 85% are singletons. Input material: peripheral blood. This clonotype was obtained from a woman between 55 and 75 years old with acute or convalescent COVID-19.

The CDR3 sequence is CASNLLAKNIQYF. In DNA form, the CDR3 reads TGTGCCAGCAACCTATTAGCCAAAAACATTCAGTACTTC. This chain connects TRBV27 to TRBJ2-4, with D unclear. Between the trimmed V and J ends, which lost 7 bases and 0 bases, there was a span of 7 bases. In germline, CDR1 is MNHEY, CDR2 SMNVEV (reference sequence). The length of the CDR3 is 13 residues.